This passage covers 19 T cell receptor beta chains from one sample sequenced in a study of T cell responses to AZD1222 COVID-19 vaccine. Sequencing was performed with immunoSEQ multiplex PCR; in TCRdb, only in-frame clones are kept and a portion is missing. Here the sample spans approximately 120,000 clones, about 89% being singletons. Sequencing used peripheral blood, obtained on day 0 of AZD1222 vaccination. These TCRs come from an adult in good health.

V is TRBV6-5 and J is TRBJ1-6; no reliable D call. Between the trimmed V and J ends, which lost 4 bases and 7 bases, there was a span of 8 bases. The CDR3 is 13 amino acids. Germline V lookup: CDR1 MNHEY, CDR2 SVGAGI. The CDR3 protein is CASSSPGNSPLHF. The CDR3 DNA is TGTGCCAGCAGTTCTCCAGGAAATTCACCCCTCCACTTT.

The rearrangement uses TRBV6-2 or TRBV6-3 and TRBJ1-1, with D perhaps matching TRBD1 (5 bases). The CDR3 runs 14 residues. The ends were cut back, 6 bases at V and 4 bases at J, with 15 bases in the middle. The germline V gene has CDR1 MNHEY and CDR2 SVGEGT. CDR3 nucleotide sequence: TGTGCCAGCAGCCACGGGGGGACCCTCACTGAAGCTTTCTTT. It encodes CASSHGGTLTEAFF.

V usage is TRBV24-1 and J usage is TRBJ1-4, with 7 bases matching TRBD1. Germline CDR1 KGHDR, CDR2 SFDVKD. The CDR3 runs to 15 residues. With 5 bases clipped from V and 5 bases from J, the junction kept 7 bases outside the gene matches. CDR3 sequence reads: CATSAGRGRNEKLFF. The CDR3 nucleotides are TGTGCCACCAGTGCGGGGAGGGGGCGAAATGAAAAACTGTTTTTT.

V is TRBV16 and J is TRBJ1-1; the D gene is possibly TRBD1 (5 bases). The CDR3 is made up of 14 amino acids. CDR1 and CDR2 (germline): KGHSY, FQNENV. V lost 4 bases to trimming and J lost 1 base, with 10 bases between them. The CDR3 coding sequence is TGTGCCAGCAGCCGCGACCAGGGGAACACTGAAGCTTTCTTT. Its protein is CASSRDQGNTEAFF.

J is TRBJ1-5 and V is TRBV1; the D call in the table, TRBD1, was not verified against the DNA. TRBV1 is annotated as a pseudogene. The CDR3 is made up of 15 amino acids. The CDR3 nucleotides read TGCACCAGCAGCCAATGGGACAGGAGTGATCAGCCCCAGCATTTT. This codes for CTSSQWDRSDQPQHF.

J is TRBJ2-4 and V is TRBV6-2 or TRBV6-3; a possible D gene is TRBD1 (7 bases). With 0 bases removed from V and 8 bases from J, the gap between germline ends came to 14 bases. This CDR3 is built from 15 residues. CDR1 MNHEY and CDR2 SVGEGT come from the germline V gene. DNA of the CDR3: TGTGCCAGCAGTTACTCGGGGGACAGCGGGCACATTCAGTACTTC. Translating gives CASSYSGDSGHIQYF.

This chain links TRBV7-2 with TRBJ2-2; possible D gene TRBD2, 6 bases. V was shortened by 5 bases and J by 6 bases, with 10 bases between the two germline ends. CDR3 length: 13 residues. Germline V CDR1 and CDR2: SGHTA, FQGNSA. Here the CDR3 DNA reads TGTGCCAGCAGCCGGGAGCGCTCCGGGGAGCTGTTTTTT. It codes for CASSRERSGELFF.

This clone was counted between two and nine times. This chain joins TRBV7-9 and TRBJ1-2; D is uncertain. This CDR3 contains 14 residues. CDR1 SEHNR and CDR2 FQNEAQ come from the germline V gene (reference sequence). V lost 4 bases to trimming and J lost 3 bases, with 12 bases between them. This CDR3 is CASSSMGFDYGYTF. The CDR3 DNA sequence: TGTGCCAGCAGCTCGATGGGTTTTGACTATGGCTACACCTTC.

The chain uses TRBV28 and TRBJ2-1, with D tentatively TRBD2 (5 bases). The germline V and J ends were trimmed by 2 bases and 5 bases, with 13 bases remaining between them. The CDR3 sequence is 15 residues long. The germline CDR1 and CDR2 sequences are MDHEN and SYDVKM. DNA for the CDR3: TGTGCCAGCAGTTTAGCGGGTATCGGTAACAATGAGCAGTTCTTC. It codes for CASSLAGIGNNEQFF.

The chain recombines TRBV28 with TRBJ1-1; possible D gene TRBD1, 5 bases. The V end lost 4 bases, the J end lost 5 bases, and 11 bases lay between the germline ends. The CDR3 extends over 13 amino acids. Germline lookup yields CDR1 MDHEN and CDR2 SYDVKM. The CDR3 protein is CASSSQVGTEAFF. The CDR3 bases are TGTGCCAGCAGTTCACAGGTCGGGACTGAAGCTTTCTTT.

This chain connects TRBV6-5 to TRBJ1-5; D is unclear. Germline-derived CDR1 and CDR2 are MNHEY and SVGAGI. Trimming cost V 7 bases and J 6 bases, with 13 bases left between them. The CDR3 covers 13 residues. DNA of the CDR3: TGTGCCAGCAAATGGATTGGCGGTCAGCCCCAGCATTTT. This translates into CASKWIGGQPQHF.

This clone was counted once. Here the CDR3 reads CASSLVWGGKDEQFF. The CDR3 nucleotides read TGCGCCAGCAGCTTGGTTTGGGGGGGCAAGGATGAGCAGTTCTTC. The gene calls are TRBV5-1 and TRBJ2-1; D is perhaps TRBD2 (7 bases). The V end was cut by 0 bases, the J end by 8 bases, with 15 bases between. From germline, CDR1 is SGHRS and CDR2 YFSETQ. This CDR3 spans 15 amino acids. The full variable domain, its missing parts supplied by reference TRBV5-1 and TRBJ2-1, is KAGVTQTPRYLIKTRGQQVTLSCSPISGHRSVSWYQQTPGQGLQFLFEYFSETQRNKGNFPGRFSGRQFSNSRSEMNVSTLELGDSALYLCASSLVWGGKDEQFFGPGTRLTVL.

The rearrangement joins TRBV7-2 to TRBJ1-2; D not certain. Trimming left V 4 bases short and J 8 bases short, with 20 bases between. The CDR3 is 15 amino acids. Germline V lookup: CDR1 SGHTA, CDR2 FQGNSA. The CDR3 spells CASSSTGAAHGGYTF. CDR3 nucleotides: TGTGCCAGCAGCTCTACTGGAGCTGCTCATGGAGGCTACACCTTC.

The genes are TRBV20-1 and TRBJ2-3, with D possibly being TRBD1 (5 bases). Deletions cut 3 bases from V and 0 bases from J, with 16 bases between. This CDR3 spans 16 amino acids. The V gene's germline CDR1 is DFQATT and CDR2 SNEGSKA (reference sequence). CDR3 loop: CSASRLRGYSTDTQYF. CDR3 nucleotide sequence: TGCAGTGCTAGTCGTCTTAGGGGTTATAGCACAGATACGCAGTATTTT.

The chain couples TRBV7-3 to TRBJ1-1; unclear D gene. Germline V gene sequence: CDR1 SGHTA, CDR2 FQGTGA. The V end was cut by 2 bases, the J end by 1 base, with 5 bases between. The CDR3 is made up of 13 amino acids. CDR3 in DNA: TGTGCCAGCAGCTTATCAGAGAACACTGAAGCTTTCTTT. It encodes CASSLSENTEAFF.

The V and J genes are TRBV2 and TRBJ1-1; no definite D call. From germline, CDR1 is SNHLY and CDR2 FYNNEI. There are 11 residues in the CDR3. Trimming took off 6 bases at V and 8 bases at J, with 10 bases between the two ends. This chain's CDR3 is CASSPEREAFF. CDR3 in DNA: TGTGCCAGCAGCCCCGAGCGGGAAGCTTTCTTT.

The rearrangement joins TRBV6-2 or TRBV6-3 to TRBJ1-1; a weak D match, TRBD1 (6 bases). This CDR3 region has 17 residues. CDR1 and CDR2 from the germline V gene are MNHEY and SVGEGT. V was cut by 0 bases and J by 4 bases, with 18 bases left in between. The CDR3 DNA reads as TGTGCCAGCAGTTACTCGAAGTTTAAGGGGGTGACCACTGAAGCTTTCTTT. Residues: CASSYSKFKGVTTEAFF.

The chain employs TRBV7-9 and TRBJ2-3; the D gene could be TRBD1 or TRBD2 (5 bases each). Looked up from germline, CDR1 is SEHNR and CDR2 is FQNEAQ (reference sequence). Trimming left V 3 bases short and J 3 bases short, with 19 bases between. The CDR3 contains 17 residues. The CDR3 here is CASSFGGPLGLTDTQYF. The DNA of the CDR3 is TGTGCCAGCAGCTTTGGCGGGCCACTGGGGCTTACAGATACGCAGTATTTT.

The CDR3 nucleotides are TGCAGCGTTGAAACCGGACTGGGGTATGGCTACACCTTC. Protein product: CSVETGLGYGYTF. V gene TRBV29-1 combines with J gene TRBJ1-2; no firm D call. V was cut by 2 bases and J by 5 bases, with 12 bases left in between. The germline gives CDR1 SQVTM, CDR2 ANQGSEA. This CDR3 comprises 13 residues.